This T cell receptor (beta chain) was observed in a study of sequential checkpoint blockade in melanoma. The protocol was immunoSEQ multiplex PCR, while the TCRdb copy is restricted to in-frame clones and leaves out a portion. This repertoire shows 20,000 to 25,000 clones, about four fifths found once; its top ten account for approximately 10%. With 5 bases removed from V and 4 bases from J, the gap between germline ends came to 8 bases. The germline V gene encodes CDR1 LNHDA and CDR2 SQIVND (reference sequence). The CDR3 contains 12 residues. The treatment is: randomized to nivolumab then ipilimumab (arm A) or the reverse (arm B). Patients had received no earlier DNA-damaging chemotherapy. PBMC sorting kept live CD3+CD8+ cells without CD19 or CD56.

This sequence originates from a human donor with melanoma. The chain links TRBV19 to TRBJ1-1, with D perhaps matching TRBD1 (6 bases). The input for sequencing was CD8+ T cells sorted from blood (inferred from file names), taken from a patient given nivolumab and ipilimumab in sequence. CDR3 in amino acids: CASSSQGTEAFF. The CDR3 DNA reads TGTGCCAGTAGTTCACAGGGCACTGAAGCTTTCTTT.